This entry lists 10 T cell receptor beta chains sequenced from one sample in a study of a mutant IDH1 vaccine in newly diagnosed glioma (dated by TCRdb to the early 2020s). Explained via the paper, the time point label denotes: week 47, end of study. Each vaccine dose, consisting of 300 ug of a 20-mer mutant IDH1 peptide in Montanide, was administered subcutaneously with topical imiquimod. Library preparation employed the immunoSEQ multiplex PCR assay. Drawn from immuneACCESS, this table holds only the in-frame rearrangements with V and J called that TCRdb kept. Clones are partly lost; checked studies trace under half to an unresolved V gene and leave the rest unexplained. A total of about 33,000 clones appear in this sample, roughly 71% of them only once. Of the sample, about 10% falls within the top ten clones. These TCRs' antigens remain unknown. This sample comprised PBMCs, obtained from a glioma patient whose treatment included an IDH1 peptide vaccine. The receptor set was obtained from a man between 35 and 55 years old with glioma.

The gene calls are TRBV13 and TRBJ1-1; D is undetermined. V lost 2 bases and J 5 bases, leaving 9 bases between the germline ends. The CDR3 sequence is 13 residues long. Germline V gives CDR1 PRHDT, CDR2 FYEKMQ (reference sequence). As DNA, the CDR3 is TGTGCCAGCAGCTTAACCTCGGAGACTGAAGCTTTCTTT. Residues: CASSLTSETEAFF.

The chain combines TRBV4-2 with TRBJ2-2; tentative D call: TRBD1 (5 bases). V shed 0 bases and J shed 6 bases, with 8 bases lying between them. Germline values: CDR1 LGHNA, CDR2 YNFKEQ. The length of the CDR3 is 14 residues. This CDR3 reads CASSQEVGAGELFF. The CDR3 DNA reads TGTGCCAGCAGCCAAGAAGTAGGGGCCGGGGAGCTGTTTTTT.

The rearrangement links TRBV7-9 to TRBJ1-1, with D possibly TRBD1 on 5 matching bases. The V end lost 9 bases, the J end lost 4 bases, and 12 bases lay between the germline ends. CDR1 is SEHNR, CDR2 FQNEAQ, per germline (reference sequence). The CDR3 has 12 amino acids. The CDR3 DNA reads as TGTGCCAGTTCCTCGAGGGGCACTGAAGCTTTCTTT. Translating gives CASSSRGTEAFF.

The chain combines TRBV11-2 with TRBJ2-3; 8 bases are a match to TRBD2. This CDR3 has 15 residues. CDR1 and CDR2 from the germline V gene are SGHAT and FQNNGV. Germline trimming cut 3 bases from V and 5 bases from J; bases unmatched to any gene: 7. CDR3: CASSFRGRTLDTQYF. CDR3 coding DNA: TGTGCCAGCAGCTTCCGCGGGAGGACGTTAGATACGCAGTATTTT.

The gene calls are TRBV19 and TRBJ2-7; 11 nucleotides line up with TRBD1. V lost 8 bases, J lost 1 base, and 10 bases stayed unmatched. From germline, CDR1 is LNHDA and CDR2 SQIVND (reference sequence). The CDR3 runs 16 residues. CDR3 coding DNA: TGTGCCAGTGGCGACCCGGGACAGGGGGGTTCCTACGAGCAGTACTTC. Encoded protein: CASGDPGQGGSYEQYF.

This clone was seen only a few times. The V gene is TRBV29-1, the J gene TRBJ1-3; D unclear. CDR3 length equals 11 residues. Trimming removed 6 bases from V and 0 bases from J, with 3 bases in between. Germline CDR1 reads SQVTM; CDR2 reads ANQGSEA. Written as DNA, the CDR3 is TGCAGCGTCAGCTCTGGAAACACCATATATTTT. Translated: CSVSSGNTIYF.

The rearrangement links TRBV11-2 to TRBJ2-7, with D unresolved. Looked up from germline, CDR1 is SGHAT and CDR2 is FQNNGV. V shed 0 bases and J shed 3 bases, with 6 bases lying between them. The CDR3 covers 13 residues. CDR3: CASSLDPSYEQYV. In DNA, the CDR3 is TGTGCCAGCAGCTTAGATCCCAGCTACGAGCAGTACGTC.

This chain uses TRBV10-3 with TRBJ1-1; 10 bases are a match to TRBD1. Germline V lookup: CDR1 ENHRY, CDR2 SYGVKD. V shed 2 bases and J 3 bases; nucleotides not matched to a gene: 3. The CDR3 spans 15 residues. The CDR3 nucleotides are TGTGCCATCAGTGAGGTCGGGACAGGGGACACTGAAGCTTTCTTT. Its protein product is CAISEVGTGDTEAFF.

This sequence joins TRBV7-2 and TRBJ2-2, with TRBD2 matching over 9 bases. Germline CDR1 SGHTA, CDR2 FQGNSA. Trimming took 5 bases from V and 3 from J; bases not matched to a gene: 4. The CDR3 runs to 15 residues. This CDR3 reads CASSGLAFDTGELFF. CDR3 coding DNA: TGTGCCAGCAGCGGACTAGCGTTCGACACCGGGGAGCTGTTTTTT.

This clone was detected only a few times. The chain recombines TRBV29-1 with TRBJ2-1; 9 positions agree with TRBD1. The CDR3 has 13 residues. Per the germline V gene, CDR1 is SQVTM and CDR2 is ANQGSEA. J was trimmed by 2 bases and V by 6 bases; bases with no gene match: 2. CDR3 in DNA: TGCAGCGTGGGACAGGGAGCCTACAATGAGCAGTTCTTC. This translates into CSVGQGAYNEQFF.